These 14 T cell receptor beta chains were sequenced from one sample in a study of T cell clones after liver transplantation. Libraries were prepared by immunoSEQ multiplex PCR; TCRdb keeps only in-frame clonotypes and omits some of them. The data show around 78,000 clones, with around four fifths seen just once and 2.8% held by the top ten. The sample was CD4+ T cells from blood, taken at the 22-month timepoint. The receptors derive from a human patient who received a liver transplant. Part of the T cells may come from the graft donor.

This clone was seen a single time. The chain has TRBV2 and TRBJ1-1, with D uncertain. V dropped 1 base and J dropped 5 bases, with 11 bases sitting between them. CDR3 size: 14 residues. Germline V lookup: CDR1 SNHLY, CDR2 FYNNEI. In DNA, the CDR3 is TGTGCCAGCAGTGAAGGGGCAGAGCGGACTGAAGCTTTCTTT. Its protein is CASSEGAERTEAFF.

The gene calls are TRBV4-1 and TRBJ1-1; D gene ambiguous. This CDR3 comprises 13 residues. Trimming left V 0 bases short and J 3 bases short, with 5 bases between. Germline CDR1 reads MGHRA; CDR2 reads YSYEKL. DNA for the CDR3: TGCGCCAGCAGCCAAGAACGGTACACTGAAGCTTTCTTT. Its translation: CASSQERYTEAFF.

The rearrangement uses TRBV2 and TRBJ1-3, with 7 bases matching TRBD1. Unmatched junction bases numbered 5, after V lost 6 bases and J lost 0 bases. Germline V CDR1 and CDR2: SNHLY, FYNNEI. This CDR3 is built from 15 residues. The CDR3 DNA sequence: TGTGCCAGCAGGAGAGGGGGCCCCTCTGGAAACACCATATATTTT. Translated: CASRRGGPSGNTIYF. Combining the CDR3 with reference TRBV2 and TRBJ1-3 gives the whole variable domain EPEVTQTPSHQVTQMGQEVILRCVPISNHLYFYWYRQILGQKVEFLVSFYNNEISEKSEIFDDQFSVERPDGSNFTLKIRSTKLEDSAMYFCASRRGGPSGNTIYFGEGSWLTVV.

The gene calls are TRBV7-8 and TRBJ2-1; D may match TRBD1 or TRBD2 (5 bases each). The germline gives CDR1 SGHVS, CDR2 FQNEAQ. The V end was cut by 5 bases, the J end by 4 bases, with 9 bases between. CDR3 size: 13 residues. The CDR3 sequence is CASSPGPYNEQFF. The CDR3, as DNA: TGTGCCAGCAGCCCGGGACCTTACAATGAGCAGTTCTTC.

The gene calls are TRBV5-1 and TRBJ2-2; TRBD2 matches at 12 bases. The trim removed 3 bases at V and 6 bases at J, leaving 6 bases unmatched. Germline V CDR1 and CDR2: SGHRS, YFSETQ. CDR3 length equals 16 residues. The CDR3 reads CASSSGLAGGPGELFF. CDR3 sequence (DNA): TGCGCCAGCAGCTCCGGGCTAGCGGGGGGGCCCGGGGAGCTGTTTTTT.

The chain combines TRBV5-6 with TRBJ1-1; unclear D gene. Trimming removed 2 bases at V and 6 bases at J, with 11 bases between. CDR3 length: 13 amino acids. CDR1 and CDR2 (germline): SGHDT, YYEEEE. The CDR3 spells CASSFFGSPEAFF. CDR3 DNA: TGTGCCAGCAGCTTTTTTGGAAGCCCTGAAGCTTTCTTT.

The genes are TRBV29-1 and TRBJ2-2; no definite D call. The CDR3 is 12 residues long. V dropped 1 base and J dropped 5 bases, with 5 bases sitting between them. From germline, CDR1 is SQVTM and CDR2 ANQGSEA. The CDR3 coding sequence is TGCAGCGTTGAAGCCTGGACCGGGGAGCTGTTTTTT. It encodes CSVEAWTGELFF.

The V gene is TRBV7-2, the J gene TRBJ2-1; D gene uncertain. The CDR3 is made up of 12 amino acids. Germline V gives CDR1 SGHTA, CDR2 FQGNSA. V lost 0 bases and J 9 bases, leaving 6 bases between the germline ends. This CDR3 is CASSLAVGEQFF. DNA of the CDR3: TGTGCCAGCAGCTTAGCGGTCGGTGAGCAGTTCTTC. Drawing the rest from reference TRBV7-2 and TRBJ2-1, the complete variable domain is GAGVSQSPSNKVTEKGKDVELRCDPISGHTALYWYRQSLGQGLEFLIYFQGNSAPDKSGLPSDRFSAERTGGSVSTLTIQRTQQEDSAVYLCASSLAVGEQFFGPGTRLTVL.

The chain carries TRBV18 and TRBJ1-5; 8 bases align to TRBD1. The germline V gene encodes CDR1 KGHSH and CDR2 LQKENI. Trimming took 4 bases from V and 0 from J; bases not matched to a gene: 5. This CDR3 has 16 residues. This CDR3 reads CASSLKTGDSNQPQHF. In DNA, the CDR3 is TGTGCCAGCTCACTGAAGACAGGGGATAGCAATCAGCCCCAGCATTTT.

The chain combines TRBV5-1 with TRBJ1-6; 8 nucleotides agree with TRBD1. CDR1 is SGHRS, CDR2 YFSETQ, per germline. The CDR3 extends over 16 amino acids. Trimming at V came to 0 bases and at J to 7 bases, leaving 6 bases not matched to a gene. CDR3: CASSLGGQGGNSPLHF. The CDR3 DNA sequence: TGCGCCAGCAGCTTGGGCGGACAGGGTGGGAATTCACCCCTCCACTTT. Using reference TRBV5-1 and TRBJ1-6 for the parts outside the CDR3, the full variable domain is KAGVTQTPRYLIKTRGQQVTLSCSPISGHRSVSWYQQTPGQGLQFLFEYFSETQRNKGNFPGRFSGRQFSNSRSEMNVSTLELGDSALYLCASSLGGQGGNSPLHFGNGTRLTVT.

This clone was seen only once. This chain uses TRBV18 with TRBJ2-2, with D possibly matching TRBD2 (5 bases). Germline V CDR1 and CDR2: KGHSH, LQKENI. The V end lost 0 bases, the J end lost 9 bases, and 8 bases lay between the germline ends. This CDR3 spans 13 amino acids. CDR3 sequence reads: CASSPPGSRELFF. CDR3 nucleotides: TGTGCCAGCTCACCACCGGGGAGCCGGGAGCTGTTTTTT.

The rearrangement uses TRBV19 and TRBJ2-7; D possibly corresponds to TRBD1 (6 bases). The CDR3 is 15 amino acids. Germline CDR1 is LNHDA and CDR2 is SQIVND (reference sequence). Trimming shortened V by 5 bases and J by 0 bases, and 14 bases separated the two germline ends. CDR3: CASSEPYRDSYEQYF. The DNA of the CDR3 is TGTGCCAGTAGTGAACCATACAGGGACTCCTACGAGCAGTACTTC.

CDR3 protein: CATSRGQGGLDTQYF. The CDR3 DNA is TGTGCCACCAGCAGGGGACAGGGAGGGTTGGATACGCAGTATTTT. The chain uses TRBV15 and TRBJ2-3; 9 bases match TRBD1. The CDR3 spans 15 residues. J gave up 6 bases and V 3 bases, and 7 bases lay outside the gene matches. From germline, CDR1 is LNHNV and CDR2 YYDKDF (reference sequence).

The chain couples TRBV2 to TRBJ2-1; 7 bases match TRBD2. Germline loops: CDR1 SNHLY, CDR2 FYNNEI. This CDR3 comprises 15 residues. Trimming cost V 8 bases and J 2 bases; bases outside gene matches: 9. This CDR3 is CASSGQRGAYNEQFF. The CDR3 DNA sequence: TGTGCCAGCTCCGGCCAGCGGGGAGCCTACAATGAGCAGTTCTTC.